The clone carrying this T cell receptor (beta chain) was found a few times. Antigen: not known. This entry belongs to a study of beta chain features in type 1 diabetes. Study context: There was similarity between patients and healthy donors in age, gender and cell yields. In all, about 100,000,000 sorted cells from all samples were analyzed.

Per the germline V gene, CDR1 is SGHVS and CDR2 is FQNEAQ. Trimming took 2 bases from V and 12 from J; bases not matched to a gene: 7. The CDR3 extends over 14 amino acids. The authors reverse transcribed all of the isolated RNA, so sequencing captured expressed TCRB transcripts. Measured with immunoSEQ multiplex PCR; TCRdb has only the in-frame clones, and not every one. In the table there are 400,000 or so clones, 9.5% to 10% of which are singletons. The study's findings and limits: A cDNA-based sequencing approach could over-represent cells with high TCR expression. Moderate but significant shortening of TCRB CDR3s was recorded in all four CD4+ subsets from Type 1 diabetes patients. A potential influence of HLA type upon TCRB rearrangement remained unresolved herein.

Input material: central memory CD4+ T cells from blood. The J gene is TRBJ2-1, the V gene TRBV7-8, with 10 nucleotides matching TRBD2. The clonotype was recovered from a man aged 25-45 years with type 1 diabetes. CDR3 in DNA: TGTGCCAGCAGCTTAAGTCTAGCGGGGGCCACGCAGTTCTTC. It specifies CASSLSLAGATQFF. Filled out from reference TRBV7-8 and TRBJ2-1, the complete variable domain reads GAGVSQSPRYKVAKRGQDVALRCDPISGHVSLFWYQQALGQGPEFLTYFQNEAQLDKSGLPSDRFFAERPEGSVSTLKIQRTQQEDSAVYLCASSLSLAGATQFFGPGTRLTVL.